Described below is a single T cell receptor beta chain sequence and its context. The antigen is undetermined. CDR3 size: 16 residues. Data came from immunoSEQ multiplex PCR; TCRdb stores just in-frame clones and leaves some out. The repertoire holds fewer than 400,000 clones, roughly 88% seen once, with around 0.88% in the top ten. The data derive from a study of cytomegalovirus exposure and HLA in healthy donors. About the study: The platform used for the 120 or so validation repertoires matched that of the 666 first-cohort repertoires, a later analysis reported.

Study findings and constraints: Cytomegalovirus association was assigned to some 160 TCR beta chains.

The sequence derives from a man younger than 40 in good health and CMV-seronegative. This chain connects TRBV1 to TRBJ1-2; the table names TRBD1, a call not compared with the DNA. TRBV1 is classified as a pseudogene. The sequenced material came from PBMCs. In DNA form, the CDR3 reads TGCACCAGCAGCCAAGCCTCTGATACAGGGCCTGATGGCTACACCTTC. Translated, it gives CTSSQASDTGPDGYTF.